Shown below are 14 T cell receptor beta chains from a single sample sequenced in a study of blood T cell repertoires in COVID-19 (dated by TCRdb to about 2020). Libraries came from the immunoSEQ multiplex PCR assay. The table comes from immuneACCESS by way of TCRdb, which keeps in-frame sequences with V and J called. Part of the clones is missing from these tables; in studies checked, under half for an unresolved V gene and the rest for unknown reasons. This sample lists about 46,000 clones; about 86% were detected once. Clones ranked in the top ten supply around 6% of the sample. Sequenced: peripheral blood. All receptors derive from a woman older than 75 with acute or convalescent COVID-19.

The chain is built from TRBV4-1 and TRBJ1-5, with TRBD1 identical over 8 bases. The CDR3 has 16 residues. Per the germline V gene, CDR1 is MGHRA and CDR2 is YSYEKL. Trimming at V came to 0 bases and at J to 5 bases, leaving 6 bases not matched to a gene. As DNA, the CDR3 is TGCGCCAGCAGCCAAGATCAGACAGGGGAGTATCAGCCCCAGCATTTT. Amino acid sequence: CASSQDQTGEYQPQHF.

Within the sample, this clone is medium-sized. CDR3 nucleotide sequence: TGTGCCAGCAGCCAAGTTGGACTAGCGGGGATTTACAATGAGCAGTTCTTC. Protein product: CASSQVGLAGIYNEQFF. The gene calls are TRBV4-2 and TRBJ2-1, with 12 bases identical to TRBD2. V trimming: 1 base; J trimming: 4 bases; junction bases outside the gene matches: 5. Germline V gene lookup returns CDR1 LGHNA and CDR2 YNFKEQ. The CDR3 is 17 amino acids.

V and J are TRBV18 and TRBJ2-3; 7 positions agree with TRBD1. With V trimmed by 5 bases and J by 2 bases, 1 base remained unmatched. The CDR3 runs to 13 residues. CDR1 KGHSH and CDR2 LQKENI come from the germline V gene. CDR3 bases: TGTGCCAGCTCAACAGGGGTCACAGATACGCAGTATTTT. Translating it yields CASSTGVTDTQYF.

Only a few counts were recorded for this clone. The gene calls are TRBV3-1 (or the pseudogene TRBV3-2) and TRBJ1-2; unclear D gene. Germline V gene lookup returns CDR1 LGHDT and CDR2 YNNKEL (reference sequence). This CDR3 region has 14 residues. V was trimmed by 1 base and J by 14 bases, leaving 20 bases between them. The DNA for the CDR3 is TGTGCCAGCAGCCAAGCCCGGACTACATATGGCAGGACCTTC. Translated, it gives CASSQARTTYGRTF.

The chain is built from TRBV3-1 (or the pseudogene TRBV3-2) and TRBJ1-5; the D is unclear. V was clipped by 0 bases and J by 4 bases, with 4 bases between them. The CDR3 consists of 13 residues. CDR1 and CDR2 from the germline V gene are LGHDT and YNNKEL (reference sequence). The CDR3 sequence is CASSQDKNQPQHF. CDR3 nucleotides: TGTGCCAGCAGCCAAGATAAAAATCAGCCCCAGCATTTT.

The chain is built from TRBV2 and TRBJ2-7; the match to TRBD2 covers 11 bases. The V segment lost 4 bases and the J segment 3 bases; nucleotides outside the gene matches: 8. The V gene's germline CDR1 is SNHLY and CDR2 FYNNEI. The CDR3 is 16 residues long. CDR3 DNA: TGTGCCAGCAGTGCCCCCTTACTAGCGGGAGACTACGAGCAGTACTTC. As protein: CASSAPLLAGDYEQYF.

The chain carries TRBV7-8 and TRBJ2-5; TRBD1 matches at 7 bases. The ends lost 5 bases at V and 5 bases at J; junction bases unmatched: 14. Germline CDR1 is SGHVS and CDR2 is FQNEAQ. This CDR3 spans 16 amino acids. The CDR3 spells CASSTGPGQPKETQYF. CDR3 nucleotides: TGTGCCAGCAGCACGGGGCCGGGACAGCCTAAGGAGACCCAGTACTTC.

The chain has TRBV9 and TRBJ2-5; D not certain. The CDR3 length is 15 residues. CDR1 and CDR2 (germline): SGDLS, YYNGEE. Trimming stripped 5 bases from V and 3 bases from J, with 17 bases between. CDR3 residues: CASSESPSNKETQYF. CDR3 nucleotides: TGTGCCAGCAGTGAATCCCCCTCCAACAAAGAGACCCAGTACTTC.

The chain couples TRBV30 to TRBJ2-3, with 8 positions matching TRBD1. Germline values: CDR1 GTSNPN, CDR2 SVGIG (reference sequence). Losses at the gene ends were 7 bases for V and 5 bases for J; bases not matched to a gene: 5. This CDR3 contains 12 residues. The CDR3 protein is CALTGALDTQYF. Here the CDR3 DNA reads TGTGCCTTGACAGGGGCTCTAGATACGCAGTATTTT.

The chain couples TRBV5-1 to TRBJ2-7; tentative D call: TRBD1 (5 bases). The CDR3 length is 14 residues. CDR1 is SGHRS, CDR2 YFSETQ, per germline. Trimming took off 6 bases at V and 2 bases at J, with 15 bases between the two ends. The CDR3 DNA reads TGCGCCAGCAAAGTAGAACAGGCCCCCTACGAGCAGTACTTC. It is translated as CASKVEQAPYEQYF. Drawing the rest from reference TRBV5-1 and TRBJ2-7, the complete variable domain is KAGVTQTPRYLIKTRGQQVTLSCSPISGHRSVSWYQQTPGQGLQFLFEYFSETQRNKGNFPGRFSGRQFSNSRSEMNVSTLELGDSALYLCASKVEQAPYEQYFGPGTRLTVT.

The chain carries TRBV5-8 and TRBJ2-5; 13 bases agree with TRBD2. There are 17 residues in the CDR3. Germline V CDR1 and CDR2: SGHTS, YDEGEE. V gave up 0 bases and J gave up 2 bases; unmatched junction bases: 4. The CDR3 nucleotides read TGTGCCAGCAGCTTGGGGCGACTAGCGGGGGGTCAAGAGACCCAGTACTTC. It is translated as CASSLGRLAGGQETQYF.

The CDR3 nucleotides read TGTGCCAGCAGTGTATGGCAGGCCTCCAATGAGCAGTTCTTC. This translates into CASSVWQASNEQFF. The rearrangement links TRBV2 to TRBJ2-1; D is unresolved. CDR3 length equals 14 residues. V was pared by 4 bases and J by 6 bases, with 13 bases between. Germline V gives CDR1 SNHLY, CDR2 FYNNEI.

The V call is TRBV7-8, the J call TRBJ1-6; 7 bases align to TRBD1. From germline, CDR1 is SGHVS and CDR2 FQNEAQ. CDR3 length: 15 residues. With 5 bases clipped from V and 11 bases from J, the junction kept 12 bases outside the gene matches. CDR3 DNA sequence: TGTGCCAGCAGCCTTGGACAGGTTGGAAGGGCACCCCTCCACTTT. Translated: CASSLGQVGRAPLHF.

The CDR3 is CASSKGLAGGTDTQYF. For the CDR3, the DNA is TGTGCCAGCAGCAAAGGATTAGCGGGGGGGACAGATACGCAGTATTTT. This chain joins TRBV7-2 and TRBJ2-3, with 11 nucleotides matching TRBD2. Germline trimming cut 5 bases from V and 3 bases from J; bases unmatched to any gene: 7. Germline V lookup: CDR1 SGHTA, CDR2 FQGNSA. The CDR3 is 16 residues long.